What follows are 17 T cell receptor beta chains derived from one specimen sequenced in a study of T cell responses to AZD1222 COVID-19 vaccine. Measured with immunoSEQ multiplex PCR; TCRdb has only the in-frame clones, and not every one. The sample consists of roughly 150,000 clones, just over 90% of them appearing once. The sequencing here drew on peripheral blood, taken on day 0 of AZD1222 vaccination. The receptors derive from an adult in good health.

The DNA for the CDR3 is TGTGCCAGCAGCCCCAGGTCGGACAGGGGGGATCCCATCGAGCAGTACTTC. Its protein product is CASSPRSDRGDPIEQYF. This chain joins TRBV7-9 and TRBJ2-7, with 10 bases that match TRBD1. V trimming: 5 bases; J trimming: 6 bases; junction bases outside the gene matches: 16. Germline loops: CDR1 SEHNR, CDR2 FQNEAQ (reference sequence). The CDR3 loop spans 17 amino acids.

The rearrangement links TRBV28 to TRBJ2-6, with TRBD1 as a possible D gene (6 bases). Between the trimmed V and J ends, which lost 6 bases and 0 bases, there was a span of 21 bases. Germline V gives CDR1 MDHEN, CDR2 SYDVKM. CDR3 length: 19 residues. CDR3 DNA sequence: TGTGCCAGCAGCACAATCCGGGACACAATTAACTCTGGGGCCAACGTCCTGACTTTC. Its protein product is CASSTIRDTINSGANVLTF.

This sequence joins TRBV13 and TRBJ1-3, with 7 bases identical to TRBD1. Germline V gene data show CDR1 as PRHDT and CDR2 as FYEKMQ (reference sequence). V shed 6 bases, J shed 2 bases, and the junction held 7 bases outside the gene matches. The CDR3 covers 15 residues. CDR3 DNA sequence: TGTGCCAGCAGGCCCACAGGGGAGGCTGGAAACACCATATATTTT. This translates into CASRPTGEAGNTIYF.

This chain links TRBV28 with TRBJ1-1; the match to TRBD1 covers 11 bases. Germline values: CDR1 MDHEN, CDR2 SYDVKM. V lost 6 bases, J lost 1 base, and 10 bases stayed unmatched. This CDR3 region has 17 residues. In nucleotides, the CDR3 is TGTGCCAGCAGCCCCAGGACAGGGGGCTTCTGGAACACTGAAGCTTTCTTT. Translated: CASSPRTGGFWNTEAFF.

The rearrangement links TRBV7-2 to TRBJ2-3; D is perhaps TRBD2 (6 bases). The V gene's germline CDR1 is SGHTA and CDR2 FQGNSA. Trimming removed 1 base at V and 4 bases at J, with 12 bases between. This CDR3 is built from 15 residues. In nucleotides, the CDR3 is TGTGCCAGCAGCTTAGTAGTCGGGAGCGCAGATACGCAGTATTTT. Its protein is CASSLVVGSADTQYF.

The chain joins TRBV5-6 to TRBJ1-2; 8 bases align to TRBD1. Trimming took 4 bases from V and 5 from J; bases not matched to a gene: 7. CDR1 SGHDT and CDR2 YYEEEE come from the germline V gene. This CDR3 has 14 amino acids. The CDR3 DNA sequence: TGTGCCAGCAGCAAGACAGGGGCCCCTTATGGCTACACCTTC. Protein product: CASSKTGAPYGYTF.

This chain uses TRBV7-9 with TRBJ2-1; unclear D gene. Germline V gives CDR1 SEHNR, CDR2 FQNEAQ (reference sequence). This CDR3 region has 18 residues. Trimming removed 0 bases from V and 0 bases from J, with 15 bases in between. The DNA for the CDR3 is TGTGCCAGCAGCTTAGCAAATTGGCTTTTTAGCTCCTACAATGAGCAGTTCTTC. This translates into CASSLANWLFSSYNEQFF.

This clone was observed once. J is TRBJ2-1 and V is TRBV5-1; 8 nucleotides line up with TRBD1. CDR3 length: 16 amino acids. The ends lost 4 bases at V and 2 bases at J; junction bases unmatched: 8. Germline CDR1 is SGHRS and CDR2 is YFSETQ. CDR3 in amino acids: CASSQGQDLTYNEQFF. The CDR3 coding sequence is TGCGCCAGCAGCCAGGGACAGGACTTGACCTACAATGAGCAGTTCTTC.

V gene TRBV28 combines with J gene TRBJ1-2; D possibly corresponds to TRBD1 (6 bases). Germline loops: CDR1 MDHEN, CDR2 SYDVKM. CDR3 length equals 13 residues. Between the trimmed V and J ends, which lost 7 bases and 4 bases, there was a span of 13 bases. This CDR3 reads CASTPDRIYGYTF. In nucleotides, the CDR3 is TGTGCCAGCACCCCCGACAGGATCTATGGCTACACCTTC.

The V call is TRBV10-3, the J call TRBJ2-1, with 9 nucleotides matching TRBD1. CDR1 and CDR2 (germline): ENHRY, SYGVKD. The V segment lost 2 bases and the J segment 8 bases; nucleotides outside the gene matches: 7. The CDR3 extends over 15 amino acids. The DNA for the CDR3 is TGTGCCATCAGTGAGCGAGGGACAGGGAGCGATGAGCAGTTCTTC. Protein: CAISERGTGSDEQFF.

The V gene is TRBV7-9, the J gene TRBJ2-1; D ambiguous. Germline-derived CDR1 and CDR2 are SEHNR and FQNEAQ (reference sequence). Trimming removed 2 bases from V and 6 bases from J, with 23 bases in between. The CDR3 totals 18 residues. CDR3 amino acids: CASSLTRISGVGINEQFF. The CDR3 region has the DNA TGTGCCAGCAGCTTAACACGTATATCTGGAGTAGGTATCAATGAGCAGTTCTTC.

J is TRBJ1-3 and V is TRBV7-9; weak D call: TRBD1 (6 bases). CDR1 and CDR2 (germline): SEHNR, FQNEAQ (reference sequence). Trimming removed 3 bases at V and 0 bases at J, with 9 bases between. The CDR3 covers 15 residues. CDR3 sequence: CASSFGQNSGNTIYF. CDR3 nucleotides: TGTGCCAGCAGCTTTGGACAGAACTCTGGAAACACCATATATTTT. The full variable domain, its missing parts supplied by reference TRBV7-9 and TRBJ1-3, is DTGVSQNPRHKITKRGQNVTFRCDPISEHNRLYWYRQTLGQGPEFLTYFQNEAQLEKSRLLSDRFSAERPKGSFSTLEIQRTEQGDSAMYLCASSFGQNSGNTIYFGEGSWLTVV.

The gene calls are TRBV27 and TRBJ1-3; D is unclear. This CDR3 is built from 15 residues. Germline V CDR1 and CDR2: MNHEY, SMNVEV (reference sequence). Trimming took 0 bases from V and 0 from J, leaving 6 bases between them. This chain's CDR3 is CASSLSMVSGNTIYF. The CDR3 nucleotides read TGTGCCAGCAGTTTATCCATGGTCTCTGGAAACACCATATATTTT.

The chain recombines TRBV24-1 with TRBJ2-1; D ambiguous. The V gene's germline CDR1 is KGHDR and CDR2 SFDVKD. With 12 bases removed from V and 8 bases from J, the gap between germline ends came to 19 bases. CDR3 length equals 13 residues. Here the CDR3 DNA reads TGTGCCGCTGGGGTGTTGGGTGGTGATGAGCAGTTCTTC. Translated: CAAGVLGGDEQFF.

The genes are TRBV19 and TRBJ1-2; no reliable D call. Germline-derived CDR1 and CDR2 are LNHDA and SQIVND (reference sequence). This CDR3 region has 14 residues. V was trimmed by 4 bases and J by 0 bases, leaving 9 bases between them. Written as DNA, the CDR3 is TGTGCCAGTAGTACTACGGTAGCTAACTATGGCTACACCTTC. The encoded protein is CASSTTVANYGYTF.

The chain uses TRBV28 and TRBJ1-2; 8 bases are a match to TRBD1. The ends lost 5 bases at V and 1 base at J; junction bases unmatched: 3. Germline V gene sequence: CDR1 MDHEN, CDR2 SYDVKM. This CDR3 contains 14 residues. The CDR3 here is CASSRTGSNYGYTF. The CDR3 bases are TGTGCCAGCAGTCGGACAGGGAGTAACTATGGCTACACCTTC.

This chain uses TRBV6-5 with TRBJ2-5; 8 bases match TRBD1. The germline V gene encodes CDR1 MNHEY and CDR2 SVGAGI. The CDR3 has 15 residues. The V and J ends lost 3 bases and 4 bases, in that order; junction bases with no gene match: 7. The CDR3 reads CASSYNDRGRETQYF. The CDR3 nucleotides read TGTGCCAGCAGTTATAATGACAGGGGTAGAGAGACCCAGTACTTC.